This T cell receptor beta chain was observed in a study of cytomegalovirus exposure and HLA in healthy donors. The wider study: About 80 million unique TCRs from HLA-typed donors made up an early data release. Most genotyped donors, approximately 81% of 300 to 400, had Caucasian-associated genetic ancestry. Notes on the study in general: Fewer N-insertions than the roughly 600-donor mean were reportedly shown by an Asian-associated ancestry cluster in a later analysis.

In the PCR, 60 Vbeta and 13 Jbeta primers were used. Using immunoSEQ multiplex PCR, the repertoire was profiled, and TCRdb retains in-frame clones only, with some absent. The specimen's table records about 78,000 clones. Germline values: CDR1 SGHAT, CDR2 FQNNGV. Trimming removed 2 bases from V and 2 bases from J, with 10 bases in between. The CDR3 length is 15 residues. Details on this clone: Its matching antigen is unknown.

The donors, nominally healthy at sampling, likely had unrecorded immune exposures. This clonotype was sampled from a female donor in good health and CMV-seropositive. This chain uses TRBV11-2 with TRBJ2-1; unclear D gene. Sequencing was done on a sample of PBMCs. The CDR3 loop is CASSLSLLTYNEQFF. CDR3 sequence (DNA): TGTGCCAGCAGCTTATCACTACTTACCTACAATGAGCAGTTCTTC.